This paragraph reports one T cell receptor beta chain. This specimen belongs to a study of T cell changes during pregnancy in multiple sclerosis. The CDR3 has 16 amino acids. In germline, CDR1 is SGHDT, CDR2 YYEEEE. J lost 0 bases, V lost 4 bases, and 7 bases had no gene match. Data came from immunoSEQ multiplex PCR; TCRdb stores just in-frame clones and leaves some out. The table has over 70,000 clones, approximately 90% seen once; the top ten hold roughly 2%. This chain joins TRBV5-6 and TRBJ2-3; 8 nucleotides agree with TRBD1. Here the sequenced sample was peripheral blood, taken in the first trimester of pregnancy. This receptor was obtained from a female donor in good health, enrolled as a control in a pregnancy study. This CDR3 is CASSQGTGTSTDTQYF. The CDR3 DNA reads as TGTGCCAGCAGCCAGGGGACAGGCACTAGCACAGATACGCAGTATTTT.